What follows describes a single T cell receptor (beta chain). The antigen remains unidentified. This specimen comes from a study of T-cell memory formation after mild COVID-19. Study at large: For the most part, TCR clusters were specific to one donor.

5'RACE with constant-segment primers built TCRalpha and TCRbeta cDNA libraries with UMIs. TCRdb passed the 5' RACE reads through MiXCR, listing each CDR3 protein once. The sample shows around 300,000 distinct CDR3 sequences, roughly an eighth of them seen only once. CDR1 is MNHEY and CDR2 is SVGEGT in the germline V gene. The ends lost 8 bases at V and 10 bases at J; junction bases unmatched: 11. CDR3 length equals 13 residues. General study findings and limits: CD4+ contracting clones were found mainly in CM and EM, and CD8+ ones in EMRA. Nothing showed for sure that second-wave clones peaking on day 37 were SARS-CoV-2 specific.

The TCR sequence derives from a young man who had mild COVID-19 (a few samples of this study predate the infection). Cell type and time point are not known. This chain links TRBV6-2 or TRBV6-3 with TRBJ2-1, with 7 bases lining up with TRBD2. Sequenced: PBMCs or a T cell subset sorted from them (not recorded which). CDR3: CASGRAFPLEQFF. As DNA, the CDR3 is TGTGCCAGCGGGAGGGCCTTCCCATTGGAGCAGTTCTTC.